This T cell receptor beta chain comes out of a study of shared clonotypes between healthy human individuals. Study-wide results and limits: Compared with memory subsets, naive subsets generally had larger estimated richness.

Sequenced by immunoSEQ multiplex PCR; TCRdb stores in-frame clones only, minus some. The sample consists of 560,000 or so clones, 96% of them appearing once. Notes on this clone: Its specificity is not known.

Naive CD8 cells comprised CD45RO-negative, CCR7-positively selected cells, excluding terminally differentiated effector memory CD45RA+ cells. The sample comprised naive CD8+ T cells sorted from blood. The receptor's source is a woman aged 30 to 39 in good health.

DNA for the CDR3: TGCGCCAGCAGCCAAGATAGAAGGCAGCCCCAGCATTTT. This sequence encodes CASSQDRRQPQHF. J is TRBJ1-5 and V is TRBV4-1; D is uncertain. Trimming stripped 0 bases from V and 7 bases from J, with 7 bases between. The germline CDR1 and CDR2 sequences are MGHRA and YSYEKL. This CDR3 is built from 13 residues.